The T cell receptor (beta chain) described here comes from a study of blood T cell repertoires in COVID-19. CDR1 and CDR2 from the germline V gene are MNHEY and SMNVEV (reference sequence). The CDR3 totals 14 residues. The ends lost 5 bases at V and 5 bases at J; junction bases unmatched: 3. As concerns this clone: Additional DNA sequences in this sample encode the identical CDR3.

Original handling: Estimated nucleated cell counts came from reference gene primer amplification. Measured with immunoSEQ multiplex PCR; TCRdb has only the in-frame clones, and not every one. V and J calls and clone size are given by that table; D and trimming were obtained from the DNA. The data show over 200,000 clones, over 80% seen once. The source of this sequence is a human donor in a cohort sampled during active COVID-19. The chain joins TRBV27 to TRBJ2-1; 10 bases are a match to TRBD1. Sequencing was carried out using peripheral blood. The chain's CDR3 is CASSDRGPDNEQFF. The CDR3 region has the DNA TGTGCCAGCAGTGACAGGGGGCCTGACAATGAGCAGTTCTTC.